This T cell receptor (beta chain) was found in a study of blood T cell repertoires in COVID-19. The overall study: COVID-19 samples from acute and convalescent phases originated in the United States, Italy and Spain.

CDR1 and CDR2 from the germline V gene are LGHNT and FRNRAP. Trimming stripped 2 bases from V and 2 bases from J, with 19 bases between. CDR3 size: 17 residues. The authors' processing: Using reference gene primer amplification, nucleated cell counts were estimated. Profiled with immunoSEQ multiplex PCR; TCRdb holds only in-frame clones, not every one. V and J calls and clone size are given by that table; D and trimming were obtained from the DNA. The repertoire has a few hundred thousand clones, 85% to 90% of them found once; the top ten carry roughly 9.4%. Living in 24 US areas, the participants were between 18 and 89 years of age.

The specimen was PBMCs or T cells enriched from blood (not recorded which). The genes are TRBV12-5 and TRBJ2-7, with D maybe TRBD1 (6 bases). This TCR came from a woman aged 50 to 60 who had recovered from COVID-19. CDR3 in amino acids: CASGLTITGKGAYEQYF. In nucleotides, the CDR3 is TGTGCTAGTGGTTTGACAATAACAGGGAAGGGGGCCTACGAGCAGTACTTC.